The 12 T cell receptor beta chains below were found in one sample sequenced in a study of T cell repertoires in cytomegalovirus infection. Antigens of these TCRs are unknown. One entry per CDR3 protein results from TCRdb running MiXCR on the reads. The sample lists about 740,000 distinct CDR3 sequences; roughly a third were seen once. Sequenced here: cultured PBMCs, sampled from culture after CMV antigen stimulation. These receptors all stem from a human donor in good health (CMV status not recorded). Some clones in this sample may be carry-over from other donors' samples.

The chain employs TRBV12-3 or TRBV12-4 and TRBJ1-2; 9 bases are a match to TRBD1. The CDR3 sequence is 13 residues long. J was trimmed by 2 bases and V by 8 bases; bases with no gene match: 3. CDR3 residues: CASRGQGNYGYTF. As DNA, the CDR3 is TGTGCCAGCCGGGGACAGGGCAACTATGGCTACACCTTC.

This chain joins TRBV5-6 and TRBJ1-2; D may be TRBD1 (5 bases). CDR1 and CDR2 from the germline V gene are SGHDT and YYEEEE. Trimming shortened V by 0 bases and J by 2 bases, and 17 bases separated the two germline ends. The CDR3 contains 17 residues. CDR3: CASSLAGGRGRNYGYTF. The CDR3 DNA sequence: TGTGCCAGCAGCTTGGCCGGGGGACGCGGGAGGAACTATGGCTACACCTTC.

This clonotype was seen only a few times. This chain uses TRBV18 with TRBJ1-5; D gene unclear. V lost 0 bases and J lost 10, with 16 bases in between. Germline V gene data show CDR1 as KGHSH and CDR2 as LQKENI. CDR3 length: 15 amino acids. Here the CDR3 reads CASSPPGPQSFPQHF. CDR3 bases: TGTGCCAGCTCACCACCCGGGCCACAGAGTTTTCCCCAGCATTTT.

In its sample, this clonotype was seen a few times. The rearrangement joins TRBV20-1 to TRBJ2-1; no clear D. In germline, CDR1 is DFQATT, CDR2 SNEGSKA (reference sequence). The CDR3 has 14 residues. The V and J ends lost 1 base and 8 bases respectively, with 15 bases between them. In nucleotides, the CDR3 is TGCAGTGCTAGAGGTCCGACAAGTAGCCATGAGCAGTTCTTC. Its protein product is CSARGPTSSHEQFF.

The gene calls are TRBV12-3 or TRBV12-4 and TRBJ2-3, with TRBD2 as a possible D gene (6 bases). The CDR3 runs to 12 residues. V gave up 5 bases and J gave up 9 bases, with 12 bases separating them. This CDR3 reads CASSEWTMTQYF. CDR3 coding DNA: TGTGCCAGCAGTGAATGGACTATGACGCAGTATTTT.

This clonotype has just a few counts. The V call is TRBV20-1, the J call TRBJ1-1; D not resolved. This CDR3 region has 19 residues. From germline, CDR1 is DFQATT and CDR2 SNEGSKA (reference sequence). Trimming removed 2 bases from V and 6 bases from J, with 31 bases in between. The CDR3 loop reads CSARPIGLRDELRLAEAFF. DNA for the CDR3: TGCAGTGCTAGACCCATCGGCTTGAGAGACGAACTACGACTCGCTGAAGCTTTCTTT.

This sequence joins TRBV20-1 and TRBJ2-3; D is uncertain. There are 13 residues in the CDR3. The germline V and J ends were trimmed by 4 bases and 3 bases, with 11 bases remaining between them. Germline-derived CDR1 and CDR2 are DFQATT and SNEGSKA (reference sequence). CDR3 in amino acids: CSAMVLLTDTQYF. CDR3 nucleotide sequence: TGCAGTGCTATGGTACTGCTAACAGATACGCAGTATTTT.

The V gene is TRBV7-6, the J gene TRBJ1-5; D is undetermined. Trimming took off 5 bases at V and 1 base at J, with 12 bases between the two ends. CDR1 is SGHVS, CDR2 FNYEAQ, per germline. The CDR3 has 15 amino acids. Written as DNA, the CDR3 is TGTGCCAGCAGCGAGTGGGCCGGCAGCAATCAGCCCCAGCATTTT. Its protein is CASSEWAGSNQPQHF.

The table lists this clonotype with a few counts. V and J are TRBV12-3 or TRBV12-4 and TRBJ2-2, with 8 bases fitting TRBD2. The CDR3 totals 16 residues. V lost 2 bases, J lost 5 bases, and 7 bases stayed unmatched. For the CDR3, the DNA is TGTGCCAGCAGTTTAACTCGGGAGGGCCCGACCGGGGAGCTGTTTTTT. This gives the protein CASSLTREGPTGELFF.

Here the CDR3 reads CASSERDRGLEEQFF. The CDR3 coding sequence is TGCGCCAGCAGCGAGCGGGACAGGGGGCTGGAGGAGCAGTTCTTC. This rearrangement joins TRBV4-1 to TRBJ2-1; TRBD1 aligns across 12 bases. The germline V gene encodes CDR1 MGHRA and CDR2 YSYEKL. CDR3 length equals 15 residues. The ends lost 5 bases at V and 10 bases at J; junction bases unmatched: 9.

The sample holds a few counts of this clonotype. The CDR3 spells CASSKNTDEQYF. The CDR3 DNA sequence: TGTGCCAGCAGCAAAAACACGGACGAGCAGTACTTC. The chain couples TRBV28 to TRBJ2-7, with D hard to call. V shed 6 bases and J shed 5 bases, with 11 bases lying between them. This CDR3 spans 12 amino acids. The V gene's germline CDR1 is MDHEN and CDR2 SYDVKM.

This clonotype showed up just a few times. The rearrangement uses TRBV28 and TRBJ2-2; D is ambiguous. Germline V lookup: CDR1 MDHEN, CDR2 SYDVKM. The CDR3 has 17 amino acids. V shed 4 bases and J shed 5 bases, with 20 bases lying between them. CDR3 coding DNA: TGTGCCAGCAGTTCTCAAATAGGCTACGGTACGACCGGGGAGCTGTTTTTT. Translation gives CASSSQIGYGTTGELFF.